This TCR beta chain is drawn from a study of shared clonotypes between healthy human individuals. CDR3 length: 13 residues. Germline loops: CDR1 GTSNPN, CDR2 SVGIG (reference sequence). Trimming removed 7 bases from V and 8 bases from J; junction bases left unmatched: 12. This clone appeared a few times. Some clones are missing from TCRdb's copy, which holds only in-frame ones; the method was immunoSEQ multiplex PCR. The sample holds roughly 1,100,000 clones, about 75% seen once. This chain links TRBV30 with TRBJ1-2; 8 bases fit TRBD1. The source material was memory CD4+ T cells sorted from blood. Subset meaning: CD45RA-negative fraction. This TCR came from a man between 18 and 29 years old in good health. The CDR3 nucleotides are TGTGCCTCCTCCCCCGGACAGGGCGGCGGCTACACCTTC. Its protein product is CASSPGQGGGYTF.